This passage covers 4 T cell receptor beta chains from one sample sequenced in a study of spatial heterogeneity in lung cancer. TCRdb passed the 5' RACE reads through MiXCR, listing each CDR3 protein once. The sample has more than 9,000 distinct CDR3 sequences, about 8.6% seen once. Noted time point: sample taken at primary tumor resection. Unsorted whole RNA of tumor, nontumor lung or frozen PBMC was sequenced. The starting material was PBMCs, obtained at surgery. The receptors stem from a male donor with early-stage non-small cell lung cancer.

This clonotype came up many times. CDR3 loop: CASSLAGTEQFF. DNA for the CDR3: TGCGCCAGCAGCTTGGCGGGTACTGAGCAGTTCTTC. The chain uses TRBV5-1 and TRBJ2-1; D is unresolved. Germline assignment: CDR1 SGHRS and CDR2 YFSETQ. The length of the CDR3 is 12 residues. The V and J ends lost 0 bases and 9 bases respectively, with 7 bases between them. Supplemented by reference TRBV5-1 and TRBJ2-1, the full variable domain reads KAGVTQTPRYLIKTRGQQVTLSCSPISGHRSVSWYQQTPGQGLQFLFEYFSETQRNKGNFPGRFSGRQFSNSRSEMNVSTLELGDSALYLCASSLAGTEQFFGPGTRLTVL.

Relative to its sample, this clonotype is medium-sized. The chain couples TRBV7-2 to TRBJ2-4; D gene unclear. This CDR3 has 16 amino acids. Germline assignment: CDR1 SGHTA and CDR2 FQGNSA. The V end was cut by 1 base, the J end by 5 bases, with 15 bases between. The CDR3 region is CASSLGVYGFENIQYF. Written as DNA, the CDR3 is TGTGCCAGCAGCTTAGGGGTTTACGGGTTCGAAAACATTCAGTACTTC.

This clonotype was seen at least ten times. The rearrangement links TRBV20-1 to TRBJ2-7; TRBD1 aligns across 7 bases. Germline CDR1 is DFQATT and CDR2 is SNEGSKA (reference sequence). This CDR3 has 14 residues. V was pared by 3 bases and J by 0 bases, with 5 bases of the junction left unmatched. The CDR3 loop reads CSARGQKSSYEQYF. CDR3 DNA: TGCAGTGCTAGGGGACAGAAGAGCTCCTACGAGCAGTACTTC.

This clonotype was seen at least ten times. The chain links TRBV5-1 to TRBJ1-4; the match to TRBD1 covers 11 bases. This CDR3 contains 16 residues. The germline CDR1 and CDR2 sequences are SGHRS and YFSETQ. V lost 7 bases and J lost 7; bases outside the gene matches: 12. CDR3 in DNA: TGCGCCAGCCAGAGGGGACAGGGGGAAATTGGTGAAAAACTGTTTTTT. This codes for CASQRGQGEIGEKLFF.